A selection of T cell receptor beta chains follows, all from one sample in a study of PD-1 blockade in classical Hodgkin lymphoma. Sequencing used immunoSEQ multiplex PCR; TCRdb keeps in-frame clones, though not all of them. The sample shows approximately 10,000 clones, roughly 85% of them seen only once. The input for sequencing was peripheral blood mononuclear cells (PBMCs), taken at baseline. The receptor set was obtained from a human donor with classical Hodgkin lymphoma. Each CDR3 is given with its conserved first and last residue.

j_gene | len | v_gene | CDR3aa
TRBJ1-5 | 15 | TRBV28 | CASSLSSRLGQPQHF
TRBJ2-7 | 15 | TRBV7-2 | CASSLTTSGGYEQYF
TRBJ2-2 | 18 | TRBV5-6 | CASSPPRSADIVAGELFF
TRBJ2-7 | 12 | TRBV6-5 | CASSYSSYEQYF
TRBJ2-7 | 15 | TRBV21-1 | CATLAGHRSSYEQYF
TRBJ2-3 | 15 | TRBV27 | CASRMTGTETDTQYF
TRBJ2-3 | 12 | TRBV27 | CASSFGQHTQYF
TRBJ1-1 | 13 | TRBV7-2 | CASSFLVNTEAFF
TRBJ1-2 | 11 | TRBV11-2 | CASRERSGYTF
TRBJ1-2 | 16 | TRBV23-1 | CASSLPPDGKSYGYTF
TRBJ1-5 | 16 | TRBV30 | CAWSLPRTGVIQPQHF
TRBJ2-3 | 13 | TRBV9 | CASSVGSPDTQYF
TRBJ1-3 | 14 | TRBV5-1 | CASSRWDSGNTIYF
TRBJ2-7 | 16 | TRBV11-2 | CASSLVNGRGAYEQYF
TRBJ2-1 | 21 | TRBV6-1 | CASSEFPRPTSGRGSYNEQFF
TRBJ2-3 | 15 | TRBV28 | CASSLKLAGTDTQYF
TRBJ2-5 | 15 | TRBV25-1 | CASSAPGTGSETQYF
TRBJ1-1 | 14 | TRBV7-2 | CASSFRALNTEAFF
TRBJ2-4 | 16 | TRBV30 | CAWSVRQGRAKNIQYF
TRBJ2-1 | 15 | TRBV5-1 | CASSPGLAGEGEQFF
TRBJ1-2 | 13 | TRBV5-4 | CASSPDGYYGYTF
TRBJ1-4 | 16 | TRBV7-9 | CASSLGDRGSLEKLFF
TRBJ2-5 | 11 | TRBV20-1 | CSALGGETQYF
TRBJ2-2 | 14 | TRBV7-9 | CASSFEGNTGELFF
TRBJ2-7 | 11 | TRBV28 | CASSFRVEQYF
TRBJ2-7 | 14 | TRBV9 | CASSVGHGRYEQYF
TRBJ2-5 | 15 | TRBV2 | CASTRLAGPQETQYF
TRBJ1-5 | 16 | TRBV7-8 | CASSLGPLAAPQPQHF
TRBJ1-2 | 17 | TRBV4-2 | CASSQDPGGVANYGYTF
TRBJ2-7 | 15 | TRBV27 | CASSLTGGLVYEQYF
TRBJ2-3 | 14 | TRBV19 | CASSHGTGTDTQYF